These 28 T cell receptor beta chains share one sample of origin, sequenced in a study of OX40 agonist ivuxolimab in advanced cancers. The table came from immunoSEQ multiplex PCR; TCRdb's copy has only in-frame clones and leaves some out. The sample lists about 33,000 clones, approximately 79% seen once, with roughly 10% in the top ten. Sample: CD4+ or CD8+ T cells sorted from blood, taken in a trial of the OX40 agonist ivuxolimab. Every receptor here comes from an adult with an advanced solid tumor such as melanoma, head and neck, liver or kidney cancer.

This sequence joins TRBV5-4 and TRBJ2-7, with 9 bases aligning to TRBD1. After removal of 4 bases from V and 5 bases from J, the junction contained 13 bases not matched to a gene. This CDR3 region has 16 residues. Germline V lookup: CDR1 SGHNT, CDR2 YYREEE (reference sequence). DNA of the CDR3: TGTGCCAGCAGCCCCTCCGGGACAGGGTCTATCCACGAGCAGTACTTC. The encoded protein is CASSPSGTGSIHEQYF.

The rearrangement uses TRBV5-1 and TRBJ2-1; D call uncertain. V was pared by 0 bases and J by 4 bases, with 8 bases between. The CDR3 is made up of 14 amino acids. Germline loops: CDR1 SGHRS, CDR2 YFSETQ. CDR3 protein: CASSLGARYNEQFF. DNA for the CDR3: TGCGCCAGCAGCTTGGGAGCCAGGTACAATGAGCAGTTCTTC.

CDR3 amino acids: CASSFSMDLAGGGEQYF. The CDR3 nucleotides read TGTGCCAGCAGCTTCTCTATGGATCTAGCGGGGGGCGGCGAGCAGTACTTC. The gene calls are TRBV7-9 and TRBJ2-7, with 11 positions matching TRBD2. In germline, CDR1 is SEHNR, CDR2 FQNEAQ (reference sequence). This CDR3 is built from 17 residues. V lost 3 bases and J lost 6; bases outside the gene matches: 13.

V gene TRBV15 combines with J gene TRBJ1-6; D remains ambiguous. The CDR3 contains 14 residues. Germline assignment: CDR1 LNHNV and CDR2 YYDKDF (reference sequence). The V gene lost 0 bases and the J gene lost 7 bases, with 7 bases spanning the gap. As DNA, the CDR3 is TGTGCCACCAGCAGAGATCTCGGGAATTCACCCCTCCACTTT. Amino acid sequence: CATSRDLGNSPLHF.

V usage is TRBV28 and J usage is TRBJ1-1; TRBD1 might be the D (6 bases). The CDR3 contains 11 residues. V gave up 8 bases and J gave up 4 bases, with 8 bases separating them. Germline V gives CDR1 MDHEN, CDR2 SYDVKM. CDR3 DNA sequence: TGTGCCAGCGGACAGCGCACTGAAGCTTTCTTT. Translating gives CASGQRTEAFF. Using reference TRBV28 and TRBJ1-1 for the parts outside the CDR3, the full variable domain is DVKVTQSSRYLVKRTGEKVFLECVQDMDHENMFWYRQDPGLGLRLIYFSYDVKMKEKGDIPEGYSVSREKKERFSLILESASTNQTSMYLCASGQRTEAFFGQGTRLTVV.

V is TRBV11-2 and J is TRBJ2-5; no definite D call. V lost 0 bases and J 2 bases, leaving 25 bases between the germline ends. In germline, CDR1 is SGHAT, CDR2 FQNNGV. CDR3 length: 20 amino acids. The CDR3 nucleotides are TGTGCCAGCAGCTTAGATAGGATCTTTGCGGCAGGTAGCCTTCAAGAGACCCAGTACTTC. Its protein is CASSLDRIFAAGSLQETQYF. Combining the CDR3 with reference TRBV11-2 and TRBJ2-5 gives the whole variable domain EAGVAQSPRYKIIEKRQSVAFWCNPISGHATLYWYQQILGQGPKLLIQFQNNGVVDDSQLPKDRFSAERLKGVDSTLKIQPAKLEDSAVYLCASSLDRIFAAGSLQETQYFGPGTRLLVL.

This clone has a handful of counts. The chain uses TRBV19 and TRBJ2-5, with 10 bases identical to TRBD2. Per the germline V gene, CDR1 is LNHDA and CDR2 is SQIVND (reference sequence). Unmatched junction bases numbered 9, after V lost 5 bases and J lost 3 bases. The CDR3 totals 16 residues. The CDR3 reads CASSPAGGLIKETQYF. The DNA for the CDR3 is TGTGCCAGTAGTCCAGCGGGGGGGCTAATAAAAGAGACCCAGTACTTC.

This clone was recorded a few times. The gene calls are TRBV6-4 and TRBJ2-3; 8 positions agree with TRBD1. This CDR3 spans 13 amino acids. CDR1 MRHNA and CDR2 SNTAGT come from the germline V gene. The junction had 0 bases not matched to a gene; V was cut back by 4 bases and J by 3 bases. The CDR3 nucleotides are TGTGCCAGCAGTGGGACAGGGACAGATACGCAGTATTTT. This gives the protein CASSGTGTDTQYF.

The chain joins TRBV5-6 to TRBJ2-5; 7 bases map to TRBD1. After removal of 3 bases from V and 2 bases from J, the junction contained 10 bases not matched to a gene. The CDR3 loop spans 16 amino acids. Germline CDR1 is SGHDT and CDR2 is YYEEEE. The CDR3 sequence is CASSWGPGGSQETQYF. CDR3 nucleotide sequence: TGTGCCAGCAGCTGGGGGCCAGGGGGATCGCAAGAGACCCAGTACTTC. The whole variable domain, remainder taken from reference TRBV5-6 and TRBJ2-5, is DAGVTQSPTHLIKTRGQQVTLRCSPKSGHDTVSWYQQALGQGPQFIFQYYEEEERQRGNFPDRFSGHQFPNYSSELNVNALLLGDSALYLCASSWGPGGSQETQYFGPGTRLLVL.

The rearrangement uses TRBV18 and TRBJ2-7; D may be TRBD2 (6 bases). Germline loops: CDR1 KGHSH, CDR2 LQKENI. The CDR3 length is 14 residues. Trimming stripped 3 bases from V and 5 bases from J, with 14 bases between. As DNA, the CDR3 is TGTGCCAGCTCACCTGGTGGAGGGATCCACGAGCAGTACTTC. Translating it yields CASSPGGGIHEQYF.

The chain has TRBV4-2 and TRBJ2-2; D may be TRBD1 (5 bases). With 10 bases removed from V and 0 bases from J, the gap between germline ends came to 9 bases. Germline-derived CDR1 and CDR2 are LGHNA and YNFKEQ. This CDR3 comprises 13 residues. The CDR3, as DNA: TGTGCCACCCAGACAGCGAACACCGGGGAGCTGTTTTTT. Translated, it gives CATQTANTGELFF.

This clone came up once. The chain combines TRBV29-1 with TRBJ2-1; D might be TRBD2 (7 bases). The CDR3 contains 14 residues. Germline-derived CDR1 and CDR2 are SQVTM and ANQGSEA. Trimming pared 4 bases from V and 5 bases from J, leaving 15 bases between. The CDR3 DNA reads TGCAGCGTTGGGGGGGGGCTTTGGCACAATGAGCAGTTCTTC. It specifies CSVGGGLWHNEQFF.

This clone is a singleton in its sample. The chain is built from TRBV7-9 and TRBJ2-1, with D perhaps matching TRBD1 or TRBD2 (6 bases each). CDR1 and CDR2 (germline): SEHNR, FQNEAQ (reference sequence). The CDR3 covers 16 residues. The V and J ends lost 0 bases and 8 bases respectively, with 17 bases between them. The CDR3 reads CASSLARRGWGDEQFF. In nucleotides, the CDR3 is TGTGCCAGCAGCTTAGCTCGCAGGGGATGGGGGGATGAGCAGTTCTTC.

The chain joins TRBV29-1 to TRBJ1-1; D remains unclear. This CDR3 spans 11 amino acids. V lost 4 bases and J 3 bases, leaving 6 bases between the germline ends. Germline loops: CDR1 SQVTM, CDR2 ANQGSEA. The CDR3 DNA reads TGCAGCGTTGGAAGGTACACTGAAGCTTTCTTT. Its protein is CSVGRYTEAFF.

As concerns this clone: This sequence may be a read error, since a much larger clone differs from it by one base. This same CDR3 is encoded by further DNA sequences in the sample. The V and J genes are TRBV11-2 and TRBJ2-7; TRBD1 matches at 10 bases. This CDR3 is built from 13 residues. The germline V gene has CDR1 SGHAT and CDR2 FQNNGV. CDR3 in DNA: TGCGCCTCTCGGGACAGGGGTATGTACGAGCAGTACTTC. Protein sequence: CASRDRGMYEQYF.

CDR3 protein: CASSPRGQATEAFF. The CDR3 DNA follows: TGTGCCAGCAGCCCCAGGGGGCAGGCCACTGAAGCTTTCTTT. The V call is TRBV11-3, the J call TRBJ1-1, with 8 positions matching TRBD1. CDR1 SGHNT and CDR2 YENEEA come from the germline V gene. The CDR3 extends over 14 amino acids. V shed 5 bases, J shed 4 bases, and the junction held 6 bases outside the gene matches.

In its sample, this clone was seen a few times. The chain is built from TRBV4-1 and TRBJ1-6; TRBD1 is a possible D gene (5 bases). Germline V gene lookup returns CDR1 MGHRA and CDR2 YSYEKL. This CDR3 is built from 15 residues. Trimming pared 0 bases from V and 10 bases from J, leaving 13 bases between. The CDR3 bases are TGCGCCAGCAGCCAAGATGAAGGGGAGAGATCACCCCTCCACTTT. Its translation is CASSQDEGERSPLHF.

V is TRBV6-6 and J is TRBJ2-4; D call uncertain. CDR3 size: 13 residues. Germline assignment: CDR1 MNHNY and CDR2 SVGAGI (reference sequence). The V end lost 5 bases, the J end lost 2 bases, and 7 bases lay between the germline ends. DNA of the CDR3: TGTGCCAGCAGTGATGACCCCAAAAACATTCAGTACTTC. The encoded protein is CASSDDPKNIQYF.

This chain joins TRBV11-3 and TRBJ2-3; D remains ambiguous. Trimming shortened V by 0 bases and J by 3 bases, and 1 base separated the two germline ends. Germline V gives CDR1 SGHNT, CDR2 YENEEA. The CDR3 extends over 12 amino acids. This CDR3 reads CASSLDTDTQYF. The CDR3 region has the DNA TGTGCCAGCAGCTTAGATACAGATACGCAGTATTTT. Full variable domain (remainder filled in from reference TRBV11-3 and TRBJ2-3): EAGVVQSPRYKIIEKKQPVAFWCNPISGHNTLYWYLQNLGQGPELLIRYENEEAVDDSQLPKDRFSAERLKGVDSTLKIQPAELGDSAVYLCASSLDTDTQYFGPGTRLTVL.

Only a few counts were recorded for this clone. This sequence joins TRBV19 and TRBJ1-2, with D maybe TRBD1 (5 bases). Germline values: CDR1 LNHDA, CDR2 SQIVND (reference sequence). This CDR3 is 15 amino acids long. The V end was cut by 10 bases, the J end by 5 bases, with 23 bases between. The CDR3 region has the DNA TGTGCCACCGCAATGGACATCTCCCCCTTTTATGGCTACACCTTC. Translated: CATAMDISPFYGYTF.

The V call is TRBV28, the J call TRBJ2-7; D gene uncertain. The V gene's germline CDR1 is MDHEN and CDR2 SYDVKM. There are 12 residues in the CDR3. V dropped 2 bases and J dropped 3 bases, with 5 bases sitting between them. CDR3 nucleotides: TGTGCCAGCAGTTTAACGATCTACGAGCAGTACTTC. Translating gives CASSLTIYEQYF.

CDR3 in DNA: TGTGCCAGCAGCCCTGGGACTGACGAGCAGTACTTC. Amino acid sequence: CASSPGTDEQYF. The chain joins TRBV7-6 to TRBJ2-7; D is possibly TRBD2 (6 bases). The length of the CDR3 is 12 residues. CDR1 is SGHVS and CDR2 is FNYEAQ in the germline V gene. Trimming stripped 5 bases from V and 5 bases from J, with 10 bases between.

CDR3 in DNA: TGCGCCAGCAGCTTGGTGGGCAGGGGAGGTTCACCCCTCCACTTT. This encodes CASSLVGRGGSPLHF. The rearrangement joins TRBV5-1 to TRBJ1-6, with TRBD1 as a possible D gene (6 bases). CDR1 and CDR2 from the germline V gene are SGHRS and YFSETQ. The V and J ends lost 0 bases and 9 bases respectively, with 13 bases between them. CDR3 length: 15 residues.

The chain is built from TRBV19 and TRBJ2-5, with TRBD2 matching over 13 bases. The germline gives CDR1 LNHDA, CDR2 SQIVND (reference sequence). The CDR3 sequence is 18 residues long. V was clipped by 4 bases and J by 1 base; unmatched bases: 9. CDR3: CASSRRPGLAGTQETQYF. In nucleotides, the CDR3 is TGTGCCAGTAGTAGACGTCCGGGACTAGCGGGGACCCAAGAGACCCAGTACTTC.

This clone was seen a single time. The chain links TRBV5-4 to TRBJ2-7; TRBD1 is a possible D gene (6 bases). In germline, CDR1 is SGHNT, CDR2 YYREEE (reference sequence). V shed 2 bases and J shed 4 bases, with 10 bases lying between them. The CDR3 has 13 residues. CDR3 protein: CASSFGQKYEQYF. DNA of the CDR3: TGTGCCAGCAGCTTTGGACAGAAATACGAGCAGTACTTC.

DNA for the CDR3: TGTGCCAGCAGCTTCAGGGCACTAGCGGGGGGGCCCACAGATACGCAGTATTTT. Translating gives CASSFRALAGGPTDTQYF. This chain links TRBV7-8 with TRBJ2-3; 13 bases agree with TRBD2. The junction had 8 bases not matched to a gene; V was cut back by 3 bases and J by 2 bases. This CDR3 has 18 amino acids. CDR1 is SGHVS, CDR2 FQNEAQ, per germline. Variable domain in full (rest from reference TRBV7-8 and TRBJ2-3): GAGVSQSPRYKVAKRGQDVALRCDPISGHVSLFWYQQALGQGPEFLTYFQNEAQLDKSGLPSDRFFAERPEGSVSTLKIQRTQQEDSAVYLCASSFRALAGGPTDTQYFGPGTRLTVL.

J is TRBJ1-2 and V is TRBV2, with D unresolved. The CDR3 totals 15 residues. In germline, CDR1 is SNHLY, CDR2 FYNNEI. V was trimmed by 0 bases and J by 4 bases, leaving 12 bases between them. CDR3 region: CASSEANSGAYGYTF. The DNA of the CDR3 is TGTGCCAGCAGTGAAGCTAACAGCGGTGCCTATGGCTACACCTTC.

V and J are TRBV5-1 and TRBJ1-1, with TRBD1 identical over 8 bases. Trimming removed 3 bases from V and 1 base from J; junction bases left unmatched: 8. Germline-derived CDR1 and CDR2 are SGHRS and YFSETQ. This CDR3 region has 16 residues. The CDR3, as DNA: TGCGCCAGCAGCTCGCTTACAGGGGGGACGAACACTGAAGCTTTCTTT. Translated, it gives CASSSLTGGTNTEAFF.